Sequencing of this T cell receptor (beta chain) was carried out in a study of blood T cells in healthy people across ages. Combining a sample-barcoded 5' primer with a J-beta primer mix, a second PCR ran for roughly 7 to 11 cycles. A template-switch adaptor containing 12 random nucleotides labeled each cDNA molecule. Using its own MiXCR run on the 5' RACE reads, TCRdb lists one record per CDR3 protein. The data contain about 1,800,000 distinct CDR3 sequences, approximately 30% of them singletons. CDR3 size: 15 residues. In germline, CDR1 is SGHTA, CDR2 FQGNSA. The V end lost 3 bases, the J end lost 2 bases, and 12 bases lay between the germline ends. This clonotype was seen more than once but under ten times. Antigen specificity is unknown. Findings and caveats of the study: Correlation between TCR beta diversity and naive T cell percentage was strong. PBMCs went unsorted, and a conclusive naive versus antigen-experienced comparison was therefore prevented. The study lacked donor CMV status, which possibly confounded expanded clonotype changes.

The chain uses TRBV7-2 and TRBJ2-3; the D gene is possibly TRBD1 (6 bases). Sequenced sample: blood. The sequence was obtained from a woman between 25 and 40 years old in good health. The CDR3 reads CASSFAGQFTDTQYF. The CDR3 region has the DNA TGTGCCAGCAGCTTTGCCGGACAGTTCACAGATACGCAGTATTTT.